These T cell receptor beta chains were read from a single sample in a study of T cells in Graves' hyperthyroidism and ophthalmopathy. MiXCR was run by TCRdb on the multiplex PCR reads, yielding one entry per CDR3 protein. The sample contains fewer than 350,000 distinct CDR3 sequences, roughly 20% of which appear only once. The sequenced material came from blood. These receptors were collected from a woman in her forties or fifties with Graves' hyperthyroidism. Each CDR3 is given with its conserved first and last residue. A D gene is named only where the DNA matches it firmly. Expanded clones get a size class; other rows say once, few or many, or leave the size out.

v_gene	abundance	d_gene	j_gene	CDR3aa	CDR3nt
TRBV6-1	many	.	TRBJ1-2	CASRRSEGNYGYTF	TGTGCCAGCAGGCGGTCGGAGGGGAACTATGGCTACACCTTC
TRBV30	many	TRBD2	TRBJ2-3	CAWKSGVASTDTQYF	TGTGCCTGGAAAAGCGGGGTAGCCAGCACAGATACGCAGTATTTT
TRBV24-1	.	TRBD1	TRBJ2-3	CATSDAGTGSTDTQYF	TGTGCCACCAGTGATGCCGGGACAGGAAGCACAGATACGCAGTATTTT
TRBV28	many	.	TRBJ1-1	CASSIQGNTEAFF	TGTGCCAGCAGTATACAGGGGAACACTGAAGCTTTCTTT
TRBV12-3/TRBV12-4	.	.	TRBJ1-1	CASSTSDRGNTEAFF	.
TRBV6-1	many	.	TRBJ1-2	CASSEPARSDGYTF	TGTGCCAGCAGTGAACCCGCGAGGAGTGATGGCTACACCTTC
TRBV6-1	.	TRBD1	TRBJ2-1	CASRRDRQQFNEQFF	TGTGCCAGCAGACGGGACAGGCAACAATTTAATGAGCAGTTCTTC
TRBV15	.	.	TRBJ2-7	CATSRDGGAALKQYF	TGTGCCACCAGCAGAGATGGAGGGGCCGCTCTAAAGCAGTACTTC
TRBV30	.	.	TRBJ2-1	CAFSTGASAYNEQFF	TGTGCCTTCTCCACGGGGGCTAGCGCCTACAATGAGCAGTTCTTC
TRBV7-9	few	TRBD2	TRBJ2-5	CASSLELAGETQYF	TGTGCCAGCAGCTTAGAACTAGCGGGCGAGACCCAGTACTTC
TRBV27	.	.	TRBJ2-6	CASSLYVYRAGANVLTF	TGTGCCAGCAGTTTATATGTTTACAGGGCTGGGGCCAACGTCCTGACTTTC
TRBV5-1	.	TRBD2	TRBJ2-2	CASTAGERTGELFF	TGCGCCAGCACGGCGGGAGAACGGACCGGGGAGCTGTTTTTT
TRBV12-3/TRBV12-4	few	.	TRBJ1-4	CASRRDSGNEKLFF	TGTGCCAGCAGAAGAGACAGTGGTAATGAAAAACTGTTTTTT
TRBV27	few	.	TRBJ2-3	CASSFQQGTDTQYF	TGTGCCAGCAGTTTTCAACAGGGCACAGATACGCAGTATTTT
TRBV27	.	TRBD1	TRBJ1-2	CASSPSFGTGGFRDGYTF	TGTGCCAGCAGTCCAAGTTTCGGGACAGGGGGCTTTAGGGATGGCTACACCTTC
TRBV5-1	.	TRBD2	TRBJ2-3	CASSLVAGGYTDTQYF	TGTGCCAGCAGCTTAGTAGCGGGAGGGTACACAGATACGCAGTATTTT
TRBV3-1	many	.	TRBJ1-1	CASSRLRAGTEAFF	TGTGCCAGCAGCCGCCTGAGGGCAGGAACCGAAGCTTTCTTT
TRBV11-2	many	.	TRBJ2-5	CASSLESSAQETQYF	TGTGCCAGCAGCTTAGAGTCTAGCGCGCAAGAGACCCAGTACTTC
TRBV27	many	TRBD1	TRBJ1-2	CASSITQGAVFGYTF	TGTGCCAGCAGTATAACACAGGGGGCTGTATTTGGCTACACCTTC
TRBV7-3	many	.	TRBJ2-3	CASSPRKGAGRDSSTDTQYF	TGTGCCAGCAGCCCCAGAAAAGGCGCGGGACGTGACTCTAGCACAGATACGCAGTATTTT
TRBV19	.	TRBD1	TRBJ1-4	CASSMAGTGDEKLFF	TGTGCCAGTAGTATGGCCGGGACAGGGGACGAAAAACTGTTTTTT
TRBV29-1	.	TRBD1	TRBJ2-5	CSVDGGDRGRETQYF	TGCAGCGTTGACGGAGGCGACAGGGGGCGAGAGACCCAGTACTTC
TRBV2	many	.	TRBJ2-3	CASSGAGRTDTQYF	TGTGCCAGCAGTGGGGCGGGGCGCACAGATACGCAGTATTTT
TRBV12-3/TRBV12-4	many	.	TRBJ2-5	CASSPHPPGLGTQYF	TGTGCCAGCAGTCCACATCCGCCCGGCCTTGGGACCCAGTACTTC
TRBV19	few	.	TRBJ2-3	CASKGFSTDTQYF	TGTGCCAGTAAGGGCTTTAGCACAGATACGCAGTATTTT
TRBV5-5	many	TRBD1	TRBJ2-7	CASSSATGTAGWEQYF	TGTGCCAGCAGCTCGGCAACCGGGACAGCAGGGTGGGAGCAGTACTTC
TRBV5-6	.	.	TRBJ2-4	CASSLRGEGIAKNIQYF	TGTGCCAGCAGCCTCCGTGGTGAGGGCATAGCCAAAAACATTCAGTACTTC
TRBV28	many	.	TRBJ1-1	CASSFTAGFEAFF	TGTGCCAGCAGCTTTACCGCAGGGTTTGAAGCTTTCTTT
TRBV5-1	many	.	TRBJ2-3	CASSSDWGTDTQYF	TGCGCCAGCAGCTCGGACTGGGGCACAGATACGCAGTATTTT
TRBV11-2	many	.	TRBJ2-1	CASSFGGGYNEQFF	TGTGCCAGCAGCTTCGGGGGCGGCTACAATGAGCAGTTCTTC
TRBV5-8	many	TRBD1	TRBJ2-5	CASSPDRVGETQYF	TGTGCCAGCAGCCCGGACAGGGTCGGGGAGACCCAGTACTTC
TRBV10-3	.	.	TRBJ1-3	CAAGTPISGNTIYF	TGTGCCGCTGGGACTCCGATCTCTGGAAACACCATATATTTT
TRBV15	few	.	TRBJ2-1	CATSSPGERDEQFF	TGTGCCACCAGCAGCCCGGGAGAGAGGGATGAGCAGTTCTTC
TRBV18	many	.	TRBJ1-2	CASSRPGDYGYTF	TGTGCCAGCTCACGACCGGGGGATTATGGCTACACCTTC
TRBV14	few	.	TRBJ2-7	CASSRPNREGSYEQYF	TGTGCCAGCAGCCGGCCTAACAGGGAGGGCTCCTACGAGCAGTACTTC
TRBV13	.	TRBD1	TRBJ1-3	CASSSGQGMGNTIYF	TGTGCCAGCAGCTCCGGACAGGGAATGGGAAACACCATATATTTT
TRBV3-1	.	TRBD2	TRBJ2-2	CASSHTGLASNTGELFF	TGTGCCAGCAGCCATACGGGACTAGCTTCCAACACCGGGGAGCTGTTTTTT
TRBV6-2/TRBV6-3	many	.	TRBJ2-1	CASREAGRGANEQFF	TGTGCCAGCAGGGAAGCAGGGAGAGGGGCCAATGAGCAGTTCTTC
TRBV9	.	.	TRBJ1-4	CASSVAGSANEKLFF	TGTGCCAGCAGCGTAGCAGGGTCTGCGAATGAAAAACTGTTTTTT
TRBV27	few	.	TRBJ2-7	CASSGEGYWNEQYF	TGTGCCAGCAGTGGTGAGGGGTACTGGAACGAGCAGTACTTC
TRBV7-8	.	.	TRBJ1-5	CASSLADHGSNQPQHF	TGTGCCAGCAGCTTAGCCGATCATGGAAGCAATCAGCCCCAGCATTTT
TRBV7-9	few	TRBD1	TRBJ2-5	CASSWGQGLLETQYF	TGTGCCAGCAGCTGGGGACAGGGGTTATTAGAGACCCAGTACTTC
TRBV18	.	TRBD2	TRBJ2-1	CASSPQLAGEGNEQFF	TGTGCCAGCTCACCACAACTAGCGGGAGAGGGTAATGAGCAGTTCTTC
TRBV7-2	many	.	TRBJ1-2	CASSLAFGPTNYGYTF	TGTGCCAGCAGCTTAGCTTTCGGACCGACTAACTATGGCTACACCTTC
TRBV19	many	.	TRBJ1-1	CASSIEPLASTEAFF	TGTGCCAGTAGTATAGAACCCCTAGCGAGCACTGAAGCTTTCTTT
TRBV6-1	.	TRBD1	TRBJ1-6	CASIDRESNSPLHF	TGTGCCAGCATTGACAGGGAGTCGAATTCACCCCTCCACTTT
TRBV6-2/TRBV6-3	.	.	TRBJ2-1	CASSPSRYNEQFF	TGTGCCAGCAGCCCCAGCAGATACAATGAGCAGTTCTTC
TRBV30	.	.	TRBJ2-6	CAWSVFELTVSTGANVLTF	TGTGCCTGGAGTGTATTCGAGTTAACAGTTAGTACTGGGGCCAACGTCCTGACTTTC
TRBV28	.	.	TRBJ1-4	CASTDPQREKLFF	TGTGCCAGCACCGACCCCCAACGGGAAAAACTGTTTTTT
TRBV6-1	few	TRBD1	TRBJ1-4	CASRAGQVEKLFF	TGTGCCAGCAGGGCGGGACAGGTCGAAAAACTGTTTTTT
TRBV11-2	many	TRBD2	TRBJ2-3	CASRTTSDSTDTQYF	TGTGCCAGCAGGACGACTAGCGACAGCACAGATACGCAGTATTTT
TRBV12-3/TRBV12-4	few	.	TRBJ1-3	CASSRDGGNTIYF	TGTGCCAGCAGTAGAGACGGTGGAAACACCATATATTTT
TRBV6-1	many	.	TRBJ2-1	CASSEMGGGPNEQFF	TGTGCCAGCAGTGAAATGGGGGGGGGCCCCAATGAGCAGTTCTTC
TRBV20-1	.	TRBD1	TRBJ1-2	CSARLSYWTGGDYGYTF	TGCAGTGCTAGATTGTCGTATTGGACAGGGGGGGACTATGGCTACACCTTC
TRBV27	.	.	TRBJ2-1	CASARDSVGNEQFF	TGTGCCAGCGCCCGAGACTCGGTAGGCAATGAGCAGTTCTTC
TRBV7-3	few	TRBD1	TRBJ1-6	CASSSLHLTGPRDRPNSPLHF	TGTGCCAGCAGCTCACTTCACCTAACGGGTCCGCGGGACAGGCCAAATTCACCCCTCCACTTT
TRBV28	few	.	TRBJ2-7	CASSLRRGGVYEQYF	TGTGCCAGCAGCCTCAGGAGGGGCGGGGTTTACGAGCAGTACTTC
TRBV3-1	few	TRBD1	TRBJ1-5	CASSQGDRGGGQPQHF	TGTGCCAGCAGCCAAGGAGACAGGGGAGGTGGTCAGCCCCAGCATTTT
TRBV30	.	.	TRBJ1-1	CAWSVGETEAFF	TGTGCCTGGAGTGTTGGGGAGACTGAAGCTTTCTTT